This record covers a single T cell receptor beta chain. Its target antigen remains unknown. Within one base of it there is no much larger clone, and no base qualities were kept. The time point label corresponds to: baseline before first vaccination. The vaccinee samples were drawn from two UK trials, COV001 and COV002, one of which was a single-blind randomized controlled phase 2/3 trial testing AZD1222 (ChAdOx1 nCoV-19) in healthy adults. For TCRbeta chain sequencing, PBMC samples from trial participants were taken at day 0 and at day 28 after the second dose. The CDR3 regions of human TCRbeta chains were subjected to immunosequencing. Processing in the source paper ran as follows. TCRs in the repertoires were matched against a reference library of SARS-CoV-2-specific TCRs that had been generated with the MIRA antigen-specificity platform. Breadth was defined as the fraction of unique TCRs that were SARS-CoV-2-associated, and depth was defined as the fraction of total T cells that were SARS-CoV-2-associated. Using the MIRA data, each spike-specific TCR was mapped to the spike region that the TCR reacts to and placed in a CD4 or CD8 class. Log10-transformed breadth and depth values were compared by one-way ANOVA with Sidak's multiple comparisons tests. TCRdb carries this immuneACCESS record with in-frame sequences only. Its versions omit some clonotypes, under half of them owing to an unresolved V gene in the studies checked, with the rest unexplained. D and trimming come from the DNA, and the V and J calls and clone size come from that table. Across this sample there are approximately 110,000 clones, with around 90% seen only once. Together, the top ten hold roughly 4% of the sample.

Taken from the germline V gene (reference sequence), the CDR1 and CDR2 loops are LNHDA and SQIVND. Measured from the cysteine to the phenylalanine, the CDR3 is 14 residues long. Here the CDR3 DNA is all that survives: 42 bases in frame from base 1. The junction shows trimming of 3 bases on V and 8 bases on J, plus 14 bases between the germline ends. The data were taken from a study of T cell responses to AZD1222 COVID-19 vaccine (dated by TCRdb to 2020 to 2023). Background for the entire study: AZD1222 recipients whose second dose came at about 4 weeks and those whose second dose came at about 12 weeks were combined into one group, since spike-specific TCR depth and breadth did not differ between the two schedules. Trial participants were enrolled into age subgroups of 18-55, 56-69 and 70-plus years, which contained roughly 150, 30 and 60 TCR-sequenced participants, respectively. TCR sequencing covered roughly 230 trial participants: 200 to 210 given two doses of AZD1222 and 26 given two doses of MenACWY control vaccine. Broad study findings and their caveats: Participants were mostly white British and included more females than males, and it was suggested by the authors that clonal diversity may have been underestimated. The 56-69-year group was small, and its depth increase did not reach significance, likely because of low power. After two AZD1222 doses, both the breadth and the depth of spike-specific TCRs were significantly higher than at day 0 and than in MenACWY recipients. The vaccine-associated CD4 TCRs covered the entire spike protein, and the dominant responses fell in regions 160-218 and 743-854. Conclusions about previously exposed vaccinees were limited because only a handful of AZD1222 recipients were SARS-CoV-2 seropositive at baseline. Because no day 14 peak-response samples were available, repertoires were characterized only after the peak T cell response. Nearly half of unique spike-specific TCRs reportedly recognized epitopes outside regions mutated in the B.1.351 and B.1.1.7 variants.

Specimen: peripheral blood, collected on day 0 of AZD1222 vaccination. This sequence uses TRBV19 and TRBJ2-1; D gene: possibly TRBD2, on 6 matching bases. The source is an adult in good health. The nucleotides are TGTGCCAGTAGTATCTTTGCGGGAAGGGATGAGCAGTTCTTC. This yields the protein CASSIFAGRDEQFF.